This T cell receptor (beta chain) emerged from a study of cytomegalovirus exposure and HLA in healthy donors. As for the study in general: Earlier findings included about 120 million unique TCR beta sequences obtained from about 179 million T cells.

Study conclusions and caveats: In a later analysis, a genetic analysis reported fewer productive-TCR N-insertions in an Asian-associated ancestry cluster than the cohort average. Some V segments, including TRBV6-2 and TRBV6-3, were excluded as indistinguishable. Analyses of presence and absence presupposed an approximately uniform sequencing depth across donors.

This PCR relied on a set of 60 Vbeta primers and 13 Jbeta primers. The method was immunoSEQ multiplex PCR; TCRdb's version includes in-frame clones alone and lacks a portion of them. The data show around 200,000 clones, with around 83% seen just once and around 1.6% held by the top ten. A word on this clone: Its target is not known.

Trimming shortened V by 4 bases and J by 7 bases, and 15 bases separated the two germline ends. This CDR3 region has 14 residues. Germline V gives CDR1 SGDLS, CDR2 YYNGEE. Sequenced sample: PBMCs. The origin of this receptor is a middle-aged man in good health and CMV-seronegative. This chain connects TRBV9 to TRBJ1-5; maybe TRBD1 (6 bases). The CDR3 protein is CASSQTGQEQPQHF. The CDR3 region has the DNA TGTGCCAGCAGCCAGACAGGTCAGGAACAGCCCCAGCATTTT.